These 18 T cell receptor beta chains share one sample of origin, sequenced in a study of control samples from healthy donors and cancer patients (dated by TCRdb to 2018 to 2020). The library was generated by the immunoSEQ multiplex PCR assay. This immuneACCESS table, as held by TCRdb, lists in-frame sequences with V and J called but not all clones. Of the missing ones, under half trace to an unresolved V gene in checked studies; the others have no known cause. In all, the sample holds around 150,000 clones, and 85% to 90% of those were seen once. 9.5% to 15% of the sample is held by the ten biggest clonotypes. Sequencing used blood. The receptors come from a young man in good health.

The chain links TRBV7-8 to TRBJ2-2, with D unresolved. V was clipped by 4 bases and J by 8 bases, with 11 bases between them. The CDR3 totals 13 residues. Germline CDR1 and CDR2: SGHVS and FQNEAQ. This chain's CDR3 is CASSSLGRGELFF. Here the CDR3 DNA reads TGTGCCAGCAGCTCCCTCGGAAGGGGGGAGCTGTTTTTT.

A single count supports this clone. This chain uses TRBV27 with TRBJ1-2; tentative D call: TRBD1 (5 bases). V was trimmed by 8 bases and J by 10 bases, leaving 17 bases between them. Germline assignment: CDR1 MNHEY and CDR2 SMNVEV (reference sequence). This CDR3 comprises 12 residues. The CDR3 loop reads CASRQGLYNYTF. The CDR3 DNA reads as TGTGCCAGCCGCCAGGGACTCTACAACTACACCTTC.

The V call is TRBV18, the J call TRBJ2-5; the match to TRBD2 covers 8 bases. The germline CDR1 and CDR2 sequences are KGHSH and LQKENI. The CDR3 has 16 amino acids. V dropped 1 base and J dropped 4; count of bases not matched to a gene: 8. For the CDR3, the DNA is TGTGCCAGCTCACCACAGACGGGGGGGCCTGGAGAGACCCAGTACTTC. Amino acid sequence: CASSPQTGGPGETQYF.

The CDR3 protein is CSVENQKGPYNEQFF. The CDR3 bases are TGCAGCGTTGAAAATCAGAAGGGGCCTTACAATGAGCAGTTCTTC. The chain recombines TRBV29-1 with TRBJ2-1; maybe TRBD1 (5 bases). The CDR3 spans 15 residues. V lost 2 bases and J 4 bases, leaving 15 bases between the germline ends. In germline, CDR1 is SQVTM, CDR2 ANQGSEA.

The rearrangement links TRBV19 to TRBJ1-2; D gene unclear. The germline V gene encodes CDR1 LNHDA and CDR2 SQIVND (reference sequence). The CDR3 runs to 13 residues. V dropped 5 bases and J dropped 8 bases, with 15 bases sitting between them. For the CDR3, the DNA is TGTGCCAGTAGTCCCTTGAGGGCAGGAGGCTACACCTTC. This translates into CASSPLRAGGYTF. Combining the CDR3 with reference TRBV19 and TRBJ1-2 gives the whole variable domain DGGITQSPKYLFRKEGQNVTLSCEQNLNHDAMYWYRQDPGQGLRLIYYSQIVNDFQKGDIAEGYSVSREKKESFPLTVTSAQKNPTAFYLCASSPLRAGGYTFGSGTRLTVV.

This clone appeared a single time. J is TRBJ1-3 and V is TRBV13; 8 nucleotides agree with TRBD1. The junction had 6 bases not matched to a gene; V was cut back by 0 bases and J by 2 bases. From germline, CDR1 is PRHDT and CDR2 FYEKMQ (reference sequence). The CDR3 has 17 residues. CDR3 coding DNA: TGTGCCAGCAGCTTAGGGAGGGACAGGTGGACTGGAAACACCATATATTTT. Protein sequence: CASSLGRDRWTGNTIYF.

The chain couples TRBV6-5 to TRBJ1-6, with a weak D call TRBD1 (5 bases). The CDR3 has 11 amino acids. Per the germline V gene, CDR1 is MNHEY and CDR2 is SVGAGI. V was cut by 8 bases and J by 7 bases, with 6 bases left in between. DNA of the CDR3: TGTGCCAGCGCAGGGAATTCACCCCTCCACTTT. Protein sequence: CASAGNSPLHF.

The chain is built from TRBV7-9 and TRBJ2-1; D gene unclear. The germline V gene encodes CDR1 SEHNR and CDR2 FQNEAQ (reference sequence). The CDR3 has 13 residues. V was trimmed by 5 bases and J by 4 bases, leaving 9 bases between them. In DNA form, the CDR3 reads TGTGCCAGCAGCGGAACAGATTACAATGAGCAGTTCTTC. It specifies CASSGTDYNEQFF.

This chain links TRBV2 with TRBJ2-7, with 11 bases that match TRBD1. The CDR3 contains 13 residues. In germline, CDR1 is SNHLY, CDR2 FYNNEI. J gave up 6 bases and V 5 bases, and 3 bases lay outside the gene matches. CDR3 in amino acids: CASSPGQGGEQYF. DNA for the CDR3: TGTGCCAGCAGTCCGGGACAGGGGGGCGAGCAGTACTTC.

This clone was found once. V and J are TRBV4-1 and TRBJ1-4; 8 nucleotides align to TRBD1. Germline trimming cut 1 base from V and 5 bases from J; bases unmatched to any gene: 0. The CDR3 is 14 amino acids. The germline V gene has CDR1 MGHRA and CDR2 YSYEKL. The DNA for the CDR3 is TGCGCCAGCAGCCAAGCAGGGGGCAATGAAAAACTGTTTTTT. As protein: CASSQAGGNEKLFF.

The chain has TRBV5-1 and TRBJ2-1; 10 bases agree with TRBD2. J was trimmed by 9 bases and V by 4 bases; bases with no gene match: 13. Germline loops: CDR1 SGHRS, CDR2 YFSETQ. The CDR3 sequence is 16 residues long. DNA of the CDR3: TGCGCCAGCAGCCCCCCGAGCGGGGGGGTCGGGGGTGAGCAGTTCTTC. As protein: CASSPPSGGVGGEQFF. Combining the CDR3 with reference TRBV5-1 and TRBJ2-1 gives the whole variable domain KAGVTQTPRYLIKTRGQQVTLSCSPISGHRSVSWYQQTPGQGLQFLFEYFSETQRNKGNFPGRFSGRQFSNSRSEMNVSTLELGDSALYLCASSPPSGGVGGEQFFGPGTRLTVL.

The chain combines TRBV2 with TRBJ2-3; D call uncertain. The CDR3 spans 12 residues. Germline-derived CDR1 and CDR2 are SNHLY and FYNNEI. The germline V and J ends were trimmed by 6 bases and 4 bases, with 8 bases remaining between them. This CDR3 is CASRWGPDTQYF. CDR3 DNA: TGTGCCAGCAGATGGGGTCCAGATACGCAGTATTTT.

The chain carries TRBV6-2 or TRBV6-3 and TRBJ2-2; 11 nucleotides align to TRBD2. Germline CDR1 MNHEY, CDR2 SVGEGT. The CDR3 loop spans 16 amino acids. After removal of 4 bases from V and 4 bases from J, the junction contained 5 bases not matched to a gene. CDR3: CASSSLTSGATGELFF. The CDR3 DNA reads TGTGCCAGCAGTTCTCTGACTAGCGGGGCCACCGGGGAGCTGTTTTTT.

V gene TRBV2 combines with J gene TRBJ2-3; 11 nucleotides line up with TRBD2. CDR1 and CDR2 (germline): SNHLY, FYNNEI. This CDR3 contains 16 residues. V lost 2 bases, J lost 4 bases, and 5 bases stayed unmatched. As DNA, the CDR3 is TGTGCCAGCAGTGAAAGGGCTAGCGGGAGGCCAGATACGCAGTATTTT. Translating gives CASSERASGRPDTQYF.

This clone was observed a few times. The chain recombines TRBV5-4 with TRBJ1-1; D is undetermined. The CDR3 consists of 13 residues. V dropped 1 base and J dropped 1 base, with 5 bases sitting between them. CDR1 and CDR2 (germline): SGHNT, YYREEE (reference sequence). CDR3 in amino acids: CASSLLENTEAFF. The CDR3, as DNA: TGTGCCAGCAGCTTGTTGGAGAACACTGAAGCTTTCTTT. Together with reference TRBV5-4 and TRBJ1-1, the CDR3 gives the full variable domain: ETGVTQSPTHLIKTRGQQVTLRCSSQSGHNTVSWYQQALGQGPQFIFQYYREEENGRGNFPPRFSGLQFPNYSSELNVNALELDDSALYLCASSLLENTEAFFGQGTRLTVV.

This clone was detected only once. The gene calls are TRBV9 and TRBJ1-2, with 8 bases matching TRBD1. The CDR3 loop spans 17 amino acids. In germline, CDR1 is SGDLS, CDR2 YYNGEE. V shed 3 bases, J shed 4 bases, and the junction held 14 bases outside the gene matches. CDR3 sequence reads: CASSAEPQGALSYGYTF. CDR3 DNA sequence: TGTGCCAGCAGCGCCGAACCCCAGGGGGCGCTGAGCTATGGCTACACCTTC.

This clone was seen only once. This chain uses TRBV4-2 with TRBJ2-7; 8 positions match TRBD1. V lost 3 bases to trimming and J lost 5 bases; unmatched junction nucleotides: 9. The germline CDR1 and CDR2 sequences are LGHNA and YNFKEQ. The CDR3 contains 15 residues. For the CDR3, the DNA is TGTGCCAGCAGCCAGGGGACAGGTAGTTATCACGAGCAGTACTTC. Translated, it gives CASSQGTGSYHEQYF.

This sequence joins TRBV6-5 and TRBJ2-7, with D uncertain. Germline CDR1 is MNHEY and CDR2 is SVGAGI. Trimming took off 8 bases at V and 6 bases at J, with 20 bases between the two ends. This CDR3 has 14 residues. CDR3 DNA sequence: TGTGCCAGCTTTAAAGGTCGAGACTCGGGCGAGCAGTACTTC. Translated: CASFKGRDSGEQYF.